This TCR beta chain was obtained from a study of T cell responses to AZD1222 COVID-19 vaccine (dated by TCRdb to about 2021). Regarding the study in general: AZD1222 recipients given second doses at about 4 weeks or at about 12 weeks were pooled, since spike-specific TCR depth and breadth were not found to differ between the two schedules. A total of 230 to 250 trial participants underwent TCR sequencing, of whom about 200 had received two doses of AZD1222 and around 25 had received two doses of the MenACWY control vaccine. Enrollment into the trials was organized by age into subgroups of 18-55, 56-69 and 70-plus years, and those subgroups contained roughly 140, 27 and 60 TCR-sequenced participants, respectively.

Cut back by 2 bases and 2 bases, the V and J ends lie 10 bases apart. The CDR3 contains 15 residues, cysteine and phenylalanine counted. Of the read, only the CDR3 DNA is kept; its 45 bases are in frame from base 1. Per the germline V gene (reference sequence), MNHEY is the CDR1 and SMNVEV is the CDR2. The CDR3 regions of human TCRbeta chains were analyzed by immunosequencing. Under the source paper's analysis protocol: Repertoire TCRs were checked for matches against a reference library of SARS-CoV-2-specific TCRs that had been generated using the MIRA antigen-specificity platform. Breadth was defined as the fraction of unique TCRs that were SARS-CoV-2-associated, and depth was defined as the fraction of total T cells that were SARS-CoV-2-associated. Using the MIRA data, each spike-specific TCR was mapped to the spike region that the TCR reacts to and placed in a CD4 or CD8 class. Log10-transformed breadth and depth values were compared by one-way ANOVA with Sidak's multiple comparisons tests. This immuneACCESS table, as held by TCRdb, lists in-frame sequences with V and J called but not all clones. Of the missing ones, under half trace to an unresolved V gene in checked studies; the others have no known cause. The V and J calls and clone size are taken from that table; D and trimming were inferred from the DNA. The sample contains some 140,000 clones, about 93% of them found a single time. The ten largest clones capture 0.75% to 0.95% of the sample.

Summary of the overall study and its limitations: Conclusions about previously exposed vaccinees are limited because only 5 or 6 AZD1222 recipients were SARS-CoV-2 seropositive at baseline. Participants were mostly white British and included more females than males, and it was suggested by the authors that clonal diversity may have been underestimated. No day 14 peak-response samples were available, so repertoires were characterized only after the peak T cell response. After two AZD1222 doses, spike-specific TCR breadth and depth were significantly higher than at day 0 and than in MenACWY recipients. Nearly half of unique spike-specific TCRs reportedly recognized epitopes outside regions mutated in the B.1.351 and B.1.1.7 variants. The 56-69-year group was small, and its depth increase did not reach significance, likely because of low power. Vaccine-associated CD4 TCRs spanned the whole spike protein, with dominant responses in regions 160-218 and 743-854.

The sample's time point label, decoded: baseline before first vaccination. Vaccinee samples were obtained from the UK trials COV001 and COV002, which included a single-blind randomized controlled phase 2/3 trial of AZD1222 (ChAdOx1 nCoV-19) in healthy adults. For TCRbeta chain sequencing, PBMC samples from trial participants were taken at day 0 and at day 28 after the second dose. Points on this clone: Its specific antigen is unknown. Base qualities are not recorded, but no much larger clone differs from it by a single base.

The receptor was derived from an adult in good health. This chain is built from TRBV27 and TRBJ1-3, with the D gene call left open. The sequencing here drew on peripheral blood, taken on day 0 of AZD1222 vaccination. The base sequence is TGTGCCAGCAGTTTAAAGGGATTCGCTGGAAACACCATATATTTT. It translates to CASSLKGFAGNTIYF.